This TCR beta chain was captured by sequencing in a study of blood T cell repertoires in COVID-19. In the original processing: How many nucleated cells were present was estimated from reference gene primer amplification. Method: immunoSEQ multiplex PCR; TCRdb's copy keeps in-frame clones and lacks some. For V, J and clone size, that table is used; D and trimming come from the DNA. The data show 200,000 or so clones, roughly four fifths seen once. J was trimmed by 4 bases and V by 5 bases; bases with no gene match: 6. This CDR3 region has 14 residues. J is TRBJ1-5 and V is TRBV5-3; 7 bases match TRBD1. TRBV5-3 falls under the ORF class, with uncertain function. The sequencing input was peripheral blood. This TCR was recovered from a human donor with acute or convalescent COVID-19. The donor label of this sample is uncertain. In DNA form, the CDR3 reads TGTGCCAGAAGGGAGGGGACAGAGAATCAGCCCCAGCATTTT. Its protein product is CARREGTENQPQHF.